These T cell receptor beta chains were read from a single sample in a study of T cell changes during pregnancy in multiple sclerosis. The protocol was immunoSEQ multiplex PCR, while the TCRdb copy is restricted to in-frame clones and leaves out a portion. This repertoire shows 70,000 to 100,000 clones, approximately 92% found once; its top ten account for approximately 0.93%. This material consisted of peripheral blood, taken in the first trimester of pregnancy. The receptors were gathered from a female donor with multiple sclerosis, enrolled in a pregnancy study. The CDR3 runs from the conserved cysteine through the conserved F or W. The order of the fields is V gene, D gene, clone size, J gene, CDR3 DNA, CDR3 protein. A D gene is named only where the DNA matches it firmly. A clone size is listed for some rows: how often the clone was seen (once, few, many), or a class if it is expanded.

TRBV29-1	NA	NA	TRBJ2-1	TGCAGCGTTGATGACGAGAAGGGGTACAATGAGCAGTTCTTC	CSVDDEKGYNEQFF
TRBV7-3	NA	NA	TRBJ1-1	TGTGCCAGCAGCTTGATTCCGGACACTGAAGCTTTCTTT	CASSLIPDTEAFF
TRBV5-1	NA	NA	TRBJ1-1	TGCGCCAGCAGCTTGGATCAAAACACTGAAGCTTTCTTT	CASSLDQNTEAFF
TRBV28	NA	NA	TRBJ1-2	TGTGCCAGCAGTTTAGGCCTAGGGGCTGGCTACACCTTC	CASSLGLGAGYTF
TRBV18	NA	NA	TRBJ1-1	TGTGCCAGCTCATCGCGAGAGAGGGTGGGGAACACTGAAGCTTTCTTT	CASSSRERVGNTEAFF
TRBV4-2	TRBD1	NA	TRBJ2-2	TGTGCCAGCAGCCAAGGGCCCGGGACAGGGGGTTTCACCGGGGAGCTGTTTTTT	CASSQGPGTGGFTGELFF
TRBV7-2	NA	NA	TRBJ2-7	TGTGCCAGCAGCTTAGGGGGCAGGGCAAACTACGAGCAGTACTTC	CASSLGGRANYEQYF
TRBV27	TRBD1	NA	TRBJ1-5	TGTGCCAGCAGTTCCTCCGGGACAGATCAGCCCCAGCATTTT	CASSSSGTDQPQHF
TRBV28	NA	NA	TRBJ2-7	TGTGCCAGCAGTTCAACGGGAGATCTCCCCTACGAGCAGTACTTC	CASSSTGDLPYEQYF
TRBV9	TRBD2	NA	TRBJ2-1	TGTGCCAGCAGCGTAGTAGCGGGTCTCTACAATGAGCAGTTCTTC	CASSVVAGLYNEQFF
TRBV27	TRBD2	NA	TRBJ2-7	TGTGCCAGCAGTTTCGCCCCCGGGACTAGCAGAACCTACGAGCAGTACTTC	CASSFAPGTSRTYEQYF
TRBV10-3	TRBD1	once	TRBJ1-1	TGTGCCATCAGTGAGTCGGTATGGGACAGGGGCTCGAACACTGAAGCTTTCTTT	CAISESVWDRGSNTEAFF
TRBV27	TRBD2	NA	TRBJ2-7	TGTGCCAGCAGAGACCCGGGGACTAGCGGCTACGAGCAGTACTTC	CASRDPGTSGYEQYF
TRBV11-3	NA	NA	TRBJ2-3	TGTGCCAGCAGCAACGGTGTTAATACGCAGTATTTT	CASSNGVNTQYF
TRBV25-1	TRBD1	NA	TRBJ2-1	TGTGCCAGCAGTGGAAAGGAACAGGGGTGGATTGATGAGCAGTTCTTC	CASSGKEQGWIDEQFF
TRBV5-1	TRBD2	once	TRBJ2-3	TGCGCCAGCAGCTTAATCGGGACTACGTTCACAGATACGCAGTATTTT	CASSLIGTTFTDTQYF
TRBV5-4	TRBD1	NA	TRBJ2-2	TGTGCCAGCAGTCCGGGACAGGGGGGACCCGGGGAGCTGTTTTTT	CASSPGQGGPGELFF
TRBV7-6	NA	few	TRBJ1-5	TGTGCCAGCAGCTCAGGGAGCAATCAGCCCCAGCATTTT	CASSSGSNQPQHF
TRBV15	NA	NA	TRBJ2-1	TGTGCCACCAGCGGCCACAGGGTGTGGACCCTCTACAATGAGCAGTTCTTC	CATSGHRVWTLYNEQFF
TRBV19	TRBD1	few	TRBJ1-1	TGTGCCACCCTAGGGACAGGGGGCACTGAAGCTTTCTTT	CATLGTGGTEAFF
TRBV2	TRBD1	NA	TRBJ1-5	TGTGCCAGCAGCCTCGGACAGGAGAGAAATCAGCCCCAGCATTTT	CASSLGQERNQPQHF
TRBV29-1	TRBD2	NA	TRBJ2-3	TGCAGCGTTGGGCTGCTTAGCGGGAGTTGGACAGATACGCAGTATTTT	CSVGLLSGSWTDTQYF
TRBV7-8	TRBD2	NA	TRBJ2-7	TGTGCCAGCAGTCAAACTAGCGGGAGGCCTTCCTACGAGCAGTACTTC	CASSQTSGRPSYEQYF
TRBV7-3	NA	NA	TRBJ2-7	TGTGCCAGCAGCTTAAAGTCAGGGGTCGAGCAGTACTTC	CASSLKSGVEQYF
TRBV2	NA	NA	TRBJ2-7	TGTGCCAGCAGTGGATCGGGGAAGCAGTACTTC	CASSGSGKQYF
TRBV5-1	NA	NA	TRBJ1-3	TGCGCCAGCAGAAGTGGCCCATCTGGAAACACCATATATTTT	CASRSGPSGNTIYF
TRBV6-6	NA	NA	TRBJ1-1	TGTGCCAGCAAACGGGGGGTGGACACTGAAGCTTTCTTT	CASKRGVDTEAFF
TRBV7-3	TRBD2	NA	TRBJ2-1	TGTGCCAGCAGCTCCCCCCTAGCGGGAGTATCCAATGAGCAGTTCTTC	CASSSPLAGVSNEQFF
TRBV23-1	NA	NA	TRBJ1-1	TGCGCCAGCAGTCAACGGCGTCGGGTCTTT	CASSQRRRVF
TRBV6-1	TRBD2	NA	TRBJ2-3	TGTGCCAGCAGTGAAGTGGTTGCGGGGGGTGGTTCGCAGTATTTT	CASSEVVAGGGSQYF
TRBV10-2	NA	NA	TRBJ2-1	TGCGCCAGCGGCACCGAGCAGTTCTTC	CASGTEQFF
TRBV11-2	TRBD1	NA	TRBJ1-2	TGTGCCAGCAGCTCCATCAGGACAGGGGGTACTGGCTACACCTTC	CASSSIRTGGTGYTF
TRBV2	NA	NA	TRBJ2-4	TGTGCCGCACGGGGGTTGGCCAAAAACATTCAGTACTTC	CAARGLAKNIQYF
TRBV5-5	NA	NA	TRBJ2-7	TGTGCCAGCACCAAAACCGGGGCCTACGAGCAGTACTTC	CASTKTGAYEQYF
TRBV7-9	NA	NA	TRBJ2-5	TGTGCCAGCACCGCGGGGGCCCATTACCAAGAGACCCAGTACTTC	CASTAGAHYQETQYF
TRBV7-6	NA	NA	TRBJ2-5	TGTGCCAGCAGCTCCTCGTCGTACCAAGAGACCCAGTACTTC	CASSSSSYQETQYF
TRBV10-3	NA	NA	TRBJ1-5	TGTGCCATCAGTGAGTCTCCGGGGGAGGCTAGCAATCAGCCCCAGCATTTT	CAISESPGEASNQPQHF
TRBV2	TRBD1	NA	TRBJ2-1	TGTGCCAGCAGTATCACAGGGGGAAGGTCCTACAATGAGCAGTTCTTC	CASSITGGRSYNEQFF
TRBV7-9	NA	NA	TRBJ2-6	TGTGCCAGCAGAATGGACGGGACCAACGTCCTGACTTTC	CASRMDGTNVLTF
TRBV28	TRBD2	once	TRBJ2-1	TGTGCCAGCAGCACCCCTTCTAGCGGAGGTAACAATGAGCAGTTCTTC	CASSTPSSGGNNEQFF
TRBV9	TRBD2	NA	TRBJ2-7	TGTGCCAGCAGCGTAGAAGGGACTAGTCTCCACGAGCAGTACTTC	CASSVEGTSLHEQYF
TRBV14	NA	many	TRBJ2-4	TGTGCCAGCAGCCCCCGCGGGTATATTCAGTACTTC	CASSPRGYIQYF
TRBV19	TRBD1	NA	TRBJ2-1	TGTGCCAGTAGTGGACAGGGATCTTCCTACAATGAGCAGTTCTTC	CASSGQGSSYNEQFF
TRBV10-1	TRBD2	NA	TRBJ2-1	TGCGCCAGCAGTGAGGTGGTTCTAGCGGGAGGGCCCAGGTACAATGAGCAGTTCTTC	CASSEVVLAGGPRYNEQFF
TRBV7-2	NA	NA	TRBJ1-2	TGTGCCAGCCAAACAACGGGGGATGGCTACACCTTC	CASQTTGDGYTF
TRBV25-1	NA	NA	TRBJ2-1	TGTGCCAGCAGTGCCCTTAGTTATACAGGGTGGCAGTTCTTC	CASSALSYTGWQFF
TRBV2	TRBD1	NA	TRBJ2-7	TGTGCCAGCAGCGAGACAGGGGGCCGCGGCGAGCAGTACTTC	CASSETGGRGEQYF
TRBV10-3	NA	NA	TRBJ2-1	TGTGCCATCAGTGAGGTCCAGGGTGGGAATGAGCAGTTCTTC	CAISEVQGGNEQFF
TRBV14	NA	NA	TRBJ1-1	TGTGCCAGCAGCCTCCGAGGTGGCACTGAAGCTTTCTTT	CASSLRGGTEAFF